A selection of T cell receptor beta chains follows, all from one sample in a study of T cell repertoires in cytomegalovirus infection. TCRdb reprocessed the reads with MiXCR, giving one entry per CDR3 protein. The sample shows 150,000 to 200,000 distinct CDR3 sequences, roughly 19% of them seen only once. Sequences were obtained from PBMCs. Receptor source: a human donor in good health (CMV status not recorded). Some clones in this sample may be carry-over from other donors' samples. The CDR3 runs from the conserved cysteine through the conserved F or W. The order of the fields is CDR3 protein, V gene, CDR3 length, J gene.

CDR3: CASSLRLGETANYGYTF
V: TRBV7-9
length: 17
J: TRBJ1-2

CDR3: CASSPTRILGLAANNEQFF
V: TRBV6-5
length: 19
J: TRBJ2-1

CDR3: CASSETGGRNEKLFF
V: TRBV2
length: 15
J: TRBJ1-4

CDR3: CASMRLAGYTGELFF
V: TRBV19
length: 15
J: TRBJ2-2

CDR3: CASSPSGRGDTQYF
V: TRBV19
length: 14
J: TRBJ2-3

CDR3: CASSPGTSAYEQYF
V: TRBV5-1
length: 14
J: TRBJ2-7

CDR3: CASSLNSANTGELFF
V: TRBV7-2
length: 15
J: TRBJ2-2

CDR3: CASSLDRETSF
V: TRBV7-8
length: 11
J: TRBJ2-1

CDR3: CASSPPGRKEKLFF
V: TRBV14
length: 14
J: TRBJ1-4

CDR3: CASSPTGAENYGYTF
V: TRBV18
length: 15
J: TRBJ1-2

CDR3: CASSFLRSGTLVDNEQFF
V: TRBV7-2
length: 18
J: TRBJ2-1

CDR3: CASSIGTGRGFGCSIAKNIQYF
V: TRBV5-7
length: 22
J: TRBJ2-4

CDR3: CASSLVAAVAKNIQYF
V: TRBV12-3/TRBV12-4
length: 16
J: TRBJ2-4

CDR3: CASSPFVGGKTDTQYF
V: TRBV7-3
length: 16
J: TRBJ2-3

CDR3: CSARVAGFNEKLFF
V: TRBV20-1
length: 14
J: TRBJ1-4

CDR3: CASSLSHSGRDTQYF
V: TRBV7-2
length: 15
J: TRBJ2-3

CDR3: CASSPTGYNEQFF
V: TRBV19
length: 13
J: TRBJ2-1

CDR3: CASLGQGADGYTF
V: TRBV7-9
length: 13
J: TRBJ1-2

CDR3: CASSWVGQANSPLHF
V: TRBV7-2
length: 15
J: TRBJ1-6

CDR3: CASSLTMFRDRGYEQYF
V: TRBV7-3
length: 17
J: TRBJ2-7

CDR3: CASSPLSGTYNEQFF
V: TRBV12-3/TRBV12-4
length: 15
J: TRBJ2-1

CDR3: CASYGGPTSYEQYF
V: TRBV28
length: 14
J: TRBJ2-7

CDR3: CASSFYRGQETQYF
V: TRBV7-6
length: 14
J: TRBJ2-5

CDR3: CSVPKRGQVTGELFF
V: TRBV29-1
length: 15
J: TRBJ2-2

CDR3: CASSIQSLTSGKYNEQFF
V: TRBV6-2/TRBV6-3
length: 18
J: TRBJ2-1